This T cell receptor (beta chain) was captured in a study of T-cell reconstitution after alpha-beta-depleted transplantation in children (dated by TCRdb to about 2016). About the investigation overall: Using TCR repertoire profiling, the study quantitatively followed how T-cell immune reconstitution unfolded in children after TCRalphabeta/CD19-depleted allogeneic hematopoietic cell transplantation.

Libraries were built with PCR. The sequencer listed for this sample is Illumina HiSeq 2500. Molecular barcoding was employed in the preparation of TCR libraries, with unique molecular identifiers being used to normalize TCRbeta repertoire quantification. TCRdb handled the public reads itself, with Q25 trimming in fastp and clone calling in MiXCR, and kept productive beta chains. Each entry merges the rows of one CDR3 protein and shows their most common DNA and genes. The sample contains about 400,000 distinct CDR3 sequences, about an eighth of them found a single time. Around 4% of the sample is taken by the ten largest. This clonotype was seen a few times. This clone's antigen is unknown. Base quality data are lacking; no much larger clone is found one base away. Here the sequenced sample was PBMCs, taken from the stem cell graft. This receptor was identified in a human donor who donated a stem cell graft to a child with Fanconi anemia.

This receptor has the CDR3 CSAINRASSKDTQYF. The DNA reads as follows: TGCAGTGCTATTAATCGGGCGTCGAGTAAAGATACGCAGTATTTT. The chain links TRBV20-1 with TRBJ2-3; the D gene lacks a confident call. Taken from cysteine to phenylalanine, the CDR3 has 15 residues. The CDR3 DNA has 45 bases and is translated from base 1. Reading the germline V gene (reference sequence) gives CDR1 DFQATT and CDR2 SNEGSKA. V was cut back by 4 bases and J by 5 bases, leaving a gap of 19 bases between them.